The present TCR beta chain was sequenced within a study of cytomegalovirus exposure and HLA in healthy donors. Study context: Within an early data release were about 85 million unique TCRs drawn from HLA-typed donors. Of all 400 or so donors who were genotyped, 75% to 90% belonged to the Caucasian-associated ancestry cluster.

CDR3 length: 15 amino acids. Looked up from germline, CDR1 is MNHEY and CDR2 is SMNVEV (reference sequence). The V gene end was trimmed by 3 bases and the J gene end by 8 bases; junction bases not matched to a gene: 7. This clone appeared a single time. What it binds is not known. Notes on the study in general: On later analysis, the bulk of CMV-associated TCR beta chains appeared to be HLA-restricted.

13 Jbeta primers and 60 Vbeta primers were used for the PCR. Libraries were prepared by immunoSEQ multiplex PCR; TCRdb keeps only in-frame clonotypes and omits some of them. Here the sample spans about 160,000 clones, approximately 84% being singletons. The sequence came from a male donor in good health and CMV-seropositive. V usage is TRBV27 and J usage is TRBJ1-4; TRBD1 aligns across 9 bases. Sequenced sample: PBMCs. The DNA of the CDR3 is TGTGCCAGCAGTTTCTTTCCGGACAGGGGAGAAAAACTGTTTTTT. It specifies CASSFFPDRGEKLFF.